These 10 T cell receptor beta chains share one sample of origin, sequenced in a study of CD8+ T cells in alopecia areata. Regarding treatment: oral pan-JAK inhibitor, 5-10 mg twice daily. Sequencing relied on a cDNA template that was reverse transcribed from extracted RNA. Data came from immunoSEQ multiplex PCR; TCRdb stores just in-frame clones and leaves some out. The data hold 95,000 to 100,000 clones, with around 60% observed a single time. The specimen was CD8+ T cells sorted from blood, collected at approximately week 60, from a patient treated with tofacitinib. Receptor source: a human donor with alopecia areata.

This clone has a handful of counts. This chain joins TRBV10-3 and TRBJ2-1; 8 bases are a match to TRBD2. The CDR3 runs 13 residues. With 10 bases clipped from V and 3 bases from J, the junction kept 5 bases outside the gene matches. Germline loops: CDR1 ENHRY, CDR2 SYGVKD. CDR3 loop: CATRGGDYNEQFF. CDR3 nucleotide sequence: TGTGCCACCCGGGGGGGCGACTACAATGAGCAGTTCTTC.

This clone was counted a single time. The DNA for the CDR3 is TGTGCCTGGAGTGAGGGACAGGGAGTTTTCCAAGAGACCCAGTACTTC. It yields the protein CAWSEGQGVFQETQYF. The chain uses TRBV30 and TRBJ2-5, with TRBD1 identical over 9 bases. The length of the CDR3 is 16 residues. V lost 1 base to trimming and J lost 1 base; unmatched junction nucleotides: 7. From germline, CDR1 is GTSNPN and CDR2 SVGIG (reference sequence).

In regard to this clone: This sample also contains other DNA sequences that code for the same CDR3. The chain is built from TRBV4-1 and TRBJ2-1; 9 bases are shared with TRBD2. The CDR3 consists of 16 residues. The J segment lost 5 bases and the V segment lost 4 bases, leaving 9 bases of the junction unmatched. Germline lookup yields CDR1 MGHRA and CDR2 YSYEKL. CDR3 protein: CASSLSGLAGNNEQFF. The CDR3 DNA sequence: TGCGCCAGCAGCCTTTCGGGTCTAGCGGGGAACAATGAGCAGTTCTTC.

The V gene is TRBV6-5, the J gene TRBJ1-2; no reliable D call. Germline loops: CDR1 MNHEY, CDR2 SVGAGI. This CDR3 contains 16 residues. V gave up 0 bases and J gave up 4 bases, with 15 bases separating them. CDR3 residues: CASSYSRSEGGYGYTF. CDR3 sequence (DNA): TGTGCCAGCAGTTACTCCCGGTCGGAGGGTGGCTATGGCTACACCTTC.

J is TRBJ2-5 and V is TRBV19; maybe TRBD1 (5 bases). The CDR3 totals 14 residues. Trimming cost V 7 bases and J 1 base, with 13 bases left between them. The germline V gene encodes CDR1 LNHDA and CDR2 SQIVND (reference sequence). The CDR3 DNA follows: TGTGCCAGTACCGATCGTGACAGCCAAGAGACCCAGTACTTC. Translating it yields CASTDRDSQETQYF.

The V call is TRBV5-1, the J call TRBJ1-1; 7 bases map to TRBD1. The germline CDR1 and CDR2 sequences are SGHRS and YFSETQ. V dropped 4 bases and J dropped 7; count of bases not matched to a gene: 4. The CDR3 covers 12 residues. The CDR3 loop is CASSLTGNEAFF. In DNA form, the CDR3 reads TGCGCCAGCAGCCTGACAGGGAATGAAGCTTTCTTT. The full variable domain, rest sourced from reference TRBV5-1 and TRBJ1-1, is KAGVTQTPRYLIKTRGQQVTLSCSPISGHRSVSWYQQTPGQGLQFLFEYFSETQRNKGNFPGRFSGRQFSNSRSEMNVSTLELGDSALYLCASSLTGNEAFFGQGTRLTVV.

The genes are TRBV19 and TRBJ2-6; 12 bases map to TRBD1. V shed 4 bases and J 3 bases; nucleotides not matched to a gene: 13. The CDR3 has 20 residues. Germline CDR1 and CDR2: LNHDA and SQIVND (reference sequence). The CDR3 spells CASSNPPPGQGALGANVLTF. The CDR3 bases are TGTGCCAGTAGTAACCCACCCCCGGGACAGGGGGCGCTTGGGGCCAACGTCCTGACTTTC.

This sequence joins TRBV7-9 and TRBJ2-6; no reliable D call. Trimming left V 10 bases short and J 0 bases short, with 19 bases between. This CDR3 comprises 17 residues. Germline V gene sequence: CDR1 SEHNR, CDR2 FQNEAQ (reference sequence). CDR3 sequence reads: CATISSQDHSGANVLTF. CDR3 DNA sequence: TGTGCCACCATTAGTTCCCAGGACCACTCTGGGGCCAACGTCCTGACTTTC.

This clone was detected a few times. The chain links TRBV27 to TRBJ1-5; D call uncertain. Trimming removed 4 bases at V and 6 bases at J, with 7 bases between. This CDR3 has 12 amino acids. CDR1 MNHEY and CDR2 SMNVEV come from the germline V gene (reference sequence). CDR3 residues: CASSSMGQPQHF. The CDR3 DNA reads as TGTGCCAGCAGTTCCATGGGTCAGCCCCAGCATTTT.

The chain joins TRBV13 to TRBJ1-5, with D uncertain. The CDR3 has 12 amino acids. Germline V gene lookup returns CDR1 PRHDT and CDR2 FYEKMQ (reference sequence). V lost 3 bases and J 9 bases, leaving 9 bases between the germline ends. As DNA, the CDR3 is TGTGCCAGCAGCTTGGGGAGGTCGCCCCAGCATTTT. This gives the protein CASSLGRSPQHF.